This T cell receptor beta chain originates from a study of shared clonotypes between healthy human individuals. Study conclusions and caveats: Represented diversity (both genetic and exposure-history) was limited by the small number of donors.

The germline gives CDR1 GTSNPN, CDR2 SVGIG (reference sequence). V lost 5 bases, J lost 5 bases, and 15 bases lay in between. This CDR3 contains 13 residues. In replicate PCRs of unsorted PBMC, approximately 310 ng DNA, 31,000 or so T cell genomes, was used. Measured with immunoSEQ multiplex PCR; TCRdb has only the in-frame clones, and not every one. The sample contains about half a million clones, around 77% of which appear only once. A remark on this clone: What it binds is not known.

The receptor was derived from a woman aged 35 to 49 in good health. Some clones in this sample may be carry-over from other donors' samples. The chain recombines TRBV30 with TRBJ2-5, with D perhaps TRBD2 (6 bases). The material sequenced was PBMCs. The CDR3 DNA is TGTGCCTGGGGGGGGTCGAGACGGGAGACCCAGTACTTC. Translating gives CAWGGSRRETQYF. The variable domain in full, with the rest retrieved from reference TRBV30 and TRBJ2-5, is SQTIHQWPATLVQPVGSPLSLECTVEGTSNPNLYWYRQAAGRGLQLLFYSVGIGQISSEVPQNLSASRPQDRQFILSSKKLLLSDSGFYLCAWGGSRRETQYFGPGTRLLVL.